The 26 T cell receptor beta chains presented below share a single source sample, sequenced in a study of shared clonotypes between healthy human individuals. The repertoire was sequenced with immunoSEQ multiplex PCR; TCRdb's copy has only in-frame clones and lacks some. The sample holds more than 1.2 million clones, approximately 98.5% seen once. Material for sequencing was naive CD4+ T cells sorted from blood. Subset specified: CD45RA+ positively selected. The receptors derive from a man aged 30 to 39 in good health.

The chain combines TRBV5-5 with TRBJ2-3; possibly TRBD2 for D (5 bases). V was cut by 3 bases and J by 2 bases, with 10 bases left in between. The germline V gene has CDR1 SGHKS and CDR2 YYEKEE (reference sequence). This CDR3 is built from 14 residues. CDR3 loop: CASSSGSFTDTQYF. Written as DNA, the CDR3 is TGTGCCAGCAGCTCGGGATCTTTCACAGATACGCAGTATTTT.

This sequence joins TRBV5-1 and TRBJ1-1; no firm D call. CDR1 is SGHRS, CDR2 YFSETQ, per germline. The CDR3 runs 16 residues. V was cut by 4 bases and J by 1 base, with 17 bases left in between. The CDR3 bases are TGCGCCAGCAGCCTAAACAGCCCGAGGGAGAACACTGAAGCTTTCTTT. Residues: CASSLNSPRENTEAFF.

The J gene is TRBJ2-5, the V gene TRBV18; TRBD2 aligns across 13 bases. Per germline, CDR1 KGHSH and CDR2 LQKENI. The CDR3 is 17 amino acids. V gave up 3 bases and J gave up 1 base; unmatched junction bases: 5. Here the CDR3 reads CASSPRTSGSPQETQYF. CDR3 coding DNA: TGTGCCAGCTCACCCCGGACTAGCGGGAGCCCCCAAGAGACCCAGTACTTC. Variable domain in full (rest from reference TRBV18 and TRBJ2-5): NAGVMQNPRHLVRRRGQEARLRCSPMKGHSHVYWYRQLPEEGLKFMVYLQKENIIDESGMPKERFSAEFPKEGPSILRIQQVVRGDSAAYFCASSPRTSGSPQETQYFGPGTRLLVL.

Regarding this clone: The same CDR3 can be traced to other DNA sequences in this sample. The chain uses TRBV29-1 and TRBJ2-3; the D is unclear. The CDR3 is 13 residues long. The V gene's germline CDR1 is SQVTM and CDR2 ANQGSEA. V lost 4 bases and J lost 2, with 10 bases in between. DNA for the CDR3: TGCAGCGTTGGTGGTAGGGCCACAGATACGCAGTATTTT. Translated: CSVGGRATDTQYF.

V is TRBV18 and J is TRBJ2-7; D is perhaps TRBD2 (6 bases). V dropped 1 base and J dropped 4 bases, with 14 bases sitting between them. CDR1 KGHSH and CDR2 LQKENI come from the germline V gene. The CDR3 extends over 15 amino acids. The CDR3 sequence: CASSPLSGTSYEQYF. The CDR3 coding sequence is TGTGCCAGCTCACCACTCTCCGGGACTTCTTACGAGCAGTACTTC.

Only one count was recorded for this clone. The rearrangement joins TRBV9 to TRBJ2-7; no clear D gene. The CDR3 has 14 amino acids. V dropped 4 bases and J dropped 4 bases, with 15 bases sitting between them. Germline assignment: CDR1 SGDLS and CDR2 YYNGEE. The CDR3 protein is CASSLEAFDYEQYF. The CDR3 nucleotides are TGTGCCAGCAGCTTGGAAGCGTTCGATTACGAGCAGTACTTC.

The chain has TRBV6-5 and TRBJ2-2; D may be TRBD1 (6 bases). Germline V lookup: CDR1 MNHEY, CDR2 SVGAGI. This CDR3 has 13 residues. V dropped 1 base and J dropped 6 bases, with 6 bases sitting between them. CDR3 bases: TGTGCCAGCAGTTACTACAGGGCCGGGGAGCTGTTTTTT. This sequence encodes CASSYYRAGELFF.

The gene calls are TRBV6-5 and TRBJ2-5; TRBD2 aligns across 12 bases. Germline-derived CDR1 and CDR2 are MNHEY and SVGAGI. The CDR3 has 14 residues. The V segment lost 8 bases and the J segment 5 bases; nucleotides outside the gene matches: 6. This chain's CDR3 is CASLAGGPVETQYF. In nucleotides, the CDR3 is TGTGCCAGCCTAGCGGGAGGGCCTGTGGAGACCCAGTACTTC.

This chain joins TRBV9 and TRBJ2-7, with 7 nucleotides matching TRBD2. Germline-derived CDR1 and CDR2 are SGDLS and YYNGEE. The CDR3 spans 14 residues. V dropped 3 bases and J dropped 0; count of bases not matched to a gene: 3. The CDR3 region is CASSELAYSYEQYF. Here the CDR3 DNA reads TGTGCCAGCAGCGAACTAGCGTACTCCTACGAGCAGTACTTC. Looking up the rest from reference TRBV9 and TRBJ2-7 gives the full variable domain: DSGVTQTPKHLITATGQRVTLRCSPRSGDLSVYWYQQSLDQGLQFLIQYYNGEERAKGNILERFSAQQFPDLHSELNLSSLELGDSALYFCASSELAYSYEQYFGPGTRLTVT.

The table lists this clone with a count of one. The same CDR3 also results from other DNA sequences found in this sample. The chain joins TRBV7-9 to TRBJ2-1, with 9 bases matching TRBD2. V dropped 3 bases and J dropped 4; count of bases not matched to a gene: 7. CDR1 is SEHNR, CDR2 FQNEAQ, per germline (reference sequence). The CDR3 consists of 16 residues. The CDR3 sequence: CASSFGLAGFYNEQFF. CDR3 DNA sequence: TGTGCCAGCAGCTTTGGCCTAGCGGGATTTTACAATGAGCAGTTCTTC.

The J gene is TRBJ2-1, the V gene TRBV9; 8 bases are shared with TRBD1. The CDR3 runs to 14 residues. Trimming removed 3 bases from V and 7 bases from J; junction bases left unmatched: 6. Germline V gene lookup returns CDR1 SGDLS and CDR2 YYNGEE. CDR3 nucleotide sequence: TGTGCCAGCAGCGCGGACAGGGTGGGGAATGAGCAGTTCTTC. Translating it yields CASSADRVGNEQFF. Using reference TRBV9 and TRBJ2-1 for the parts outside the CDR3, the full variable domain is DSGVTQTPKHLITATGQRVTLRCSPRSGDLSVYWYQQSLDQGLQFLIQYYNGEERAKGNILERFSAQQFPDLHSELNLSSLELGDSALYFCASSADRVGNEQFFGPGTRLTVL.

This rearrangement joins TRBV28 to TRBJ1-2; the match to TRBD1 covers 7 bases. The CDR3 contains 13 residues. CDR1 and CDR2 from the germline V gene are MDHEN and SYDVKM. Trimming cost V 4 bases and J 4 bases; bases outside gene matches: 3. The CDR3 protein is CASSSGQPYGYTF. The DNA for the CDR3 is TGTGCCAGCAGTTCGGGACAGCCCTATGGCTACACCTTC.

The rearrangement links TRBV6-5 to TRBJ1-5; perhaps TRBD1 as D (5 bases). Germline CDR1 MNHEY, CDR2 SVGAGI. The CDR3 runs 15 residues. V lost 6 bases, J lost 2 bases, and 14 bases lay in between. In DNA form, the CDR3 reads TGTGCCAGCAGCCGAGGACAATCTGGCAATCAGCCCCAGCATTTT. Encoded protein: CASSRGQSGNQPQHF.

The rearrangement uses TRBV7-6 and TRBJ2-7; D may correspond to TRBD1 or TRBD2 (6 bases each). This CDR3 has 16 amino acids. Germline CDR1 reads SGHVS; CDR2 reads FNYEAQ. V shed 0 bases and J shed 4 bases, with 16 bases lying between them. Here the CDR3 DNA reads TGTGCCAGCAGCTTAGCGCATCAGGGGAGGTTATACGAGCAGTACTTC. Translated, it gives CASSLAHQGRLYEQYF.

The rearrangement uses TRBV28 and TRBJ2-1; the D gene is possibly TRBD2 (6 bases). The CDR3 has 14 residues. The ends were cut back, 3 bases at V and 8 bases at J, with 14 bases in the middle. Germline-derived CDR1 and CDR2 are MDHEN and SYDVKM. The CDR3 DNA reads as TGTGCCAGCAGTTTGGGGGGAGCGATCGATGAGCAGTTCTTC. It specifies CASSLGGAIDEQFF. The entire variable domain, with the rest obtained from reference TRBV28 and TRBJ2-1, is as follows: DVKVTQSSRYLVKRTGEKVFLECVQDMDHENMFWYRQDPGLGLRLIYFSYDVKMKEKGDIPEGYSVSREKKERFSLILESASTNQTSMYLCASSLGGAIDEQFFGPGTRLTVL.

This clone was detected only once. The J gene is TRBJ1-3, the V gene TRBV27; D is undetermined. Per germline, CDR1 MNHEY and CDR2 SMNVEV (reference sequence). Trimming pared 3 bases from V and 0 bases from J, leaving 6 bases between. The CDR3 extends over 14 amino acids. CDR3 sequence (DNA): TGTGCCAGCAGTTTGCAGAGCTCTGGAAACACCATATATTTT. It codes for CASSLQSSGNTIYF.

The gene calls are TRBV19 and TRBJ1-1, with D possibly being TRBD1 (5 bases). Germline V CDR1 and CDR2: LNHDA, SQIVND (reference sequence). The CDR3 totals 14 residues. The V and J ends lost 4 bases and 1 base respectively, with 10 bases between them. For the CDR3, the DNA is TGTGCCAGTAGTACAGGGAGGGGGAACACTGAAGCTTTCTTT. As protein: CASSTGRGNTEAFF.

This clone has just a few counts. This sample also contains other DNA sequences that code for the same CDR3. The chain employs TRBV7-2 and TRBJ2-5, with D unresolved. V dropped 3 bases and J dropped 5 bases, with 7 bases sitting between them. This CDR3 has 12 amino acids. The germline gives CDR1 SGHTA, CDR2 FQGNSA. Written as DNA, the CDR3 is TGTGCCAGCAGCTTGGGGTCTGAGACCCAGTACTTC. Translation: CASSLGSETQYF.

The chain couples TRBV7-9 to TRBJ2-1; 12 nucleotides line up with TRBD2. V lost 1 base, J lost 0 bases, and 4 bases stayed unmatched. CDR1 and CDR2 (germline): SEHNR, FQNEAQ (reference sequence). The CDR3 has 18 residues. The chain's CDR3 is CASSLVETSGSSYNEQFF. Here the CDR3 DNA reads TGTGCCAGCAGCTTAGTGGAGACTAGCGGGAGCTCCTACAATGAGCAGTTCTTC.

The chain carries TRBV6-7 and TRBJ2-2; 13 bases match TRBD2. TRBV6-7 is marked as an open reading frame, function uncertain. The CDR3 loop spans 20 amino acids. V was clipped by 5 bases and J by 4 bases; unmatched bases: 16. The CDR3 coding sequence is TGTGCCAGCAGTCTCCCCACCGCAGGACTAGCGGGAGTGGTCACCGGGGAGCTGTTTTTT. Its protein is CASSLPTAGLAGVVTGELFF.

A word on this clone: Other DNA sequences in the same sample also yield this CDR3. The chain uses TRBV7-2 and TRBJ2-7; D is undetermined. The CDR3 runs 12 residues. Between the trimmed V and J ends, which lost 0 bases and 5 bases, there was a span of 5 bases. Germline assignment: CDR1 SGHTA and CDR2 FQGNSA. CDR3 region: CASSLAGHEQYF. DNA of the CDR3: TGTGCCAGCAGCTTAGCGGGCCACGAGCAGTACTTC.

The rearrangement uses TRBV19 and TRBJ2-3; the D is unclear. The CDR3 is made up of 12 amino acids. V was shortened by 0 bases and J by 6 bases, with 4 bases between the two germline ends. Germline assignment: CDR1 LNHDA and CDR2 SQIVND (reference sequence). CDR3 loop: CASSIEGDTQYF. CDR3 coding DNA: TGTGCCAGTAGTATAGAGGGGGATACGCAGTATTTT.

The chain couples TRBV19 to TRBJ2-5; D is possibly TRBD2 (6 bases). CDR1 and CDR2 from the germline V gene are LNHDA and SQIVND (reference sequence). V lost 0 bases and J 7 bases, leaving 9 bases between the germline ends. This CDR3 contains 13 residues. CDR3 DNA: TGTGCCAGTAGTATAGAGGGGGACTGGACCCAGTACTTC. It specifies CASSIEGDWTQYF.

The chain links TRBV7-3 to TRBJ2-1; 10 bases are a match to TRBD2. The CDR3 covers 13 residues. V lost 7 bases to trimming and J lost 9 bases; unmatched junction nucleotides: 6. In germline, CDR1 is SGHTA, CDR2 FQGTGA. For the CDR3, the DNA is TGTGCCAGCATGGGGTCTAGCGGGAGTGAGCAGTTCTTC. Protein: CASMGSSGSEQFF.

In the case of this clone: Other nucleotide sequences from this sample produce the same CDR3. The DNA for the CDR3 is TGTGCCATCAGTGATCGGGGGGACAATGAGCAGTTCTTC. This codes for CAISDRGDNEQFF. The genes are TRBV10-3 and TRBJ2-1; 7 bases map to TRBD2. This CDR3 has 13 amino acids. CDR1 is ENHRY, CDR2 SYGVKD, per germline. V shed 3 bases and J 5 bases; nucleotides not matched to a gene: 1.

The rearrangement joins TRBV9 to TRBJ2-7; 7 bases match TRBD1. The germline V gene has CDR1 SGDLS and CDR2 YYNGEE. The CDR3 is 16 residues long. Trimming cost V 1 base and J 2 bases; bases outside gene matches: 9. The CDR3 loop is CASSVRGGAPTYEQYF. CDR3 nucleotide sequence: TGTGCCAGCAGCGTACGAGGGGGCGCACCCACCTACGAGCAGTACTTC.